This TCR beta chain derives from a study of T cell clonotyping in hematopoietic cell transplantation. Data came from immunoSEQ multiplex PCR; TCRdb stores just in-frame clones and leaves some out. In the table there are 10,000 or so clones, 75% to 80% of which are singletons. The length of the CDR3 is 15 residues. Trimming cost V 4 bases and J 4 bases; bases outside gene matches: 5. Germline V gives CDR1 ENHRY, CDR2 SYGVKD. Study-level results: Graft donor and pretransplant recipient Inverse Simpson Index values predicted broader posttransplant TCR diversity. Few recipient clonotypes overlapped donors; over 95% were de novo at given depth.

In the case of this clone: Its antigen is still unknown.

Source: peripheral blood mononuclear cells, taken 180 days after allogeneic stem cell transplant. The rearrangement joins TRBV10-3 to TRBJ2-1; 9 bases match TRBD2. The clonotype originates from a female patient aged 50-65 years who had an allogeneic stem cell transplant from a related donor, so the T cells may come from the graft donor. Some clones in this sample may be carry-over from other donors' samples. Here the CDR3 DNA reads TGTGCCATCAGTGCCGGTCTAGCGGGATACAATGAGCAGTTCTTC. Translation: CAISAGLAGYNEQFF.